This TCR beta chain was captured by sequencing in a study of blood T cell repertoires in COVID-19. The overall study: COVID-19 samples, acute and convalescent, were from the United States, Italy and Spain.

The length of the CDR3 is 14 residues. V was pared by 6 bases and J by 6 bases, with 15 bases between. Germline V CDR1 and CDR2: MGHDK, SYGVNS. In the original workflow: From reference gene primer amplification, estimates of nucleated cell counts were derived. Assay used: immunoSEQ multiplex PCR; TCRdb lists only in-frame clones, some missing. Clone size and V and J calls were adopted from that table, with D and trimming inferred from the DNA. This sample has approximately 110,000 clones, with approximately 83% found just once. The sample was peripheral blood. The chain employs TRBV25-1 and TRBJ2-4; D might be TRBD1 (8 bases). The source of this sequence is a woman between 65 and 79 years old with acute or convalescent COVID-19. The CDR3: CASSETGEGNIQYF. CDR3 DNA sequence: TGTGCCAGCAGCGAGACAGGGGAGGGAAACATTCAGTACTTC. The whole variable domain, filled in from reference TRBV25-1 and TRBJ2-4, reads EADIYQTPRYLVIGTGKKITLECSQTMGHDKMYWYQQDPGMELHLIHYSYGVNSTEKGDLSSESTVSRIRTEHFPLTLESARPSHTSQYLCASSETGEGNIQYFGAGTRLSVL.